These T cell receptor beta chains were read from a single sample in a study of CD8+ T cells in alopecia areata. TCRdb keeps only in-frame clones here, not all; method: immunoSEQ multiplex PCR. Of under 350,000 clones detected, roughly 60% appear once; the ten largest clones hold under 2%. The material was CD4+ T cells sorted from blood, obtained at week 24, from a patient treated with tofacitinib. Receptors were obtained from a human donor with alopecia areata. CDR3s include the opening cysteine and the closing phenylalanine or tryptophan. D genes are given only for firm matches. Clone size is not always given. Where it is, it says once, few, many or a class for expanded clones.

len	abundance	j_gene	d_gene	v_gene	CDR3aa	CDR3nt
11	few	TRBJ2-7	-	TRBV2	CASSVSYEQYF	TGTGCCAGCAGTGTTAGCTACGAGCAGTACTTC
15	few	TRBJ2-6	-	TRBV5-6	CASRRQRSGANVLTF	TGTGCCAGCAGACGTCAACGCTCTGGGGCCAACGTCCTGACTTTC
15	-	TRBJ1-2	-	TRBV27	CASSLSYGVEYGYTF	TGTGCCAGCAGTTTATCCTATGGGGTAGAATATGGCTACACCTTC
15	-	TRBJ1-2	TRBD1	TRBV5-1	CASSLDQGVPDGYTF	TGCGCCAGCAGCTTGGATCAGGGGGTTCCTGATGGCTACACCTTC
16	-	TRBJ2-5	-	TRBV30	CAWSAPGYPYQETQYF	TGTGCCTGGAGTGCCCCAGGTTATCCGTACCAAGAGACCCAGTACTTC
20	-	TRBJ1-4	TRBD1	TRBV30	CAWSPLPGQSKLATNEKLFF	TGTGCCTGGAGTCCCCTCCCGGGACAGAGCAAACTAGCAACTAATGAAAAACTGTTTTTT
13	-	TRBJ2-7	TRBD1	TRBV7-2	CASSLDRGHEQYF	TGTGCCAGCAGCTTAGACAGGGGCCACGAGCAGTACTTC
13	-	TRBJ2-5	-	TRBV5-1	CASSVRAQETQYF	TGCGCCAGCAGTGTCAGGGCCCAAGAGACCCAGTACTTC
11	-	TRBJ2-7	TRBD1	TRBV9	CASSGTGAQYF	TGTGCCAGCAGCGGAACAGGGGCGCAGTACTTC
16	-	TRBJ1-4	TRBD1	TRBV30	CAWRNRQGTTNEKLFF	TGTGCCTGGAGAAACAGACAGGGAACAACTAATGAAAAACTGTTTTTT
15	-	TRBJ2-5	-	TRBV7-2	CASSPRRRGRETQYF	TGTGCCAGCAGCCCCAGGCGGAGAGGGAGAGAGACCCAGTACTTC
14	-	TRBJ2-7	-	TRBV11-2	CASSLEPGRREQYF	TGTGCCAGCAGCTTAGAACCGGGCCGTCGGGAGCAGTACTTC
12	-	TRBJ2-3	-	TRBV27	CASSDITDTQYF	TGTGCCAGCAGTGACATAACAGATACGCAGTATTTT
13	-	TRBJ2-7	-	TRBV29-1	CSALGGVVYEQYF	TGCAGCGCCCTGGGCGGGGTGGTTTACGAGCAGTACTTC
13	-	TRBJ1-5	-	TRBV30	CAWSSGVNQPQHF	TGTGCCTGGAGTTCAGGGGTCAATCAGCCCCAGCATTTT
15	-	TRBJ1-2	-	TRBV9	CASSFMQAFHHGYTF	TGTGCCAGCAGCTTCATGCAGGCATTCCACCATGGCTACACCTTC
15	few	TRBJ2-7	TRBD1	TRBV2	CASREDRASSYEQYF	TGTGCCAGCAGGGAGGACAGGGCGAGCTCCTACGAGCAGTACTTC
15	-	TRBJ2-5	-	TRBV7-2	CASSLGRGPPETQYF	TGTGCCAGCAGCTTAGGGCGGGGGCCTCCGGAGACCCAGTACTTC
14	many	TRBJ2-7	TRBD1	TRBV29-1	CSVVLWDSQYEQYF	TGCAGCGTTGTTTTGTGGGACAGTCAGTACGAGCAGTACTTC
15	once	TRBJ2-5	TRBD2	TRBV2	CASSGRVALQETQYF	TGTGCCAGCAGCGGGAGGGTGGCTTTACAAGAGACCCAGTACTTC
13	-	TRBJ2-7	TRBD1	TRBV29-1	CSVARTGSYEQYF	TGCAGCGTGGCACGGACAGGGTCCTACGAGCAGTACTTC
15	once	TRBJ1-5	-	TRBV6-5	CASSYTPGRDQPQHF	TGTGCCAGCAGTTACACCCCGGGCAGAGATCAGCCCCAGCATTTT
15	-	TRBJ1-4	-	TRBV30	CAWSVQLTESEKLFF	TGTGCCTGGAGTGTTCAGTTAACGGAGTCGGAAAAACTGTTTTTT
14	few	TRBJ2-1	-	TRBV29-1	CSAETVSSYNEQFF	TGCAGCGCGGAAACGGTCAGCTCCTACAATGAGCAGTTCTTC